Listed below are T cell receptor beta chains from one sample, sequenced in a study of blood T cell repertoires in COVID-19. Using immunoSEQ multiplex PCR, the repertoire was profiled, and TCRdb retains in-frame clones only, with some absent. The profile covers around 100,000 clones, with 89% appearing a single time and approximately 3.5% taken by the ten largest. Material: peripheral blood. The receptors derive from a woman aged 60-70 years with acute or convalescent COVID-19. The CDR3 runs from the conserved cysteine through the conserved F or W. D genes are given only for firm matches. Clone size is shown for a subset of rows, as once, few, many or a class of expanded clone.

>TRBV6-4|-|15|TRBJ2-7|TRBD1
CASSLPGQGGHEQYF
TGTGCCAGCAGTCTTCCGGGACAGGGGGGCCACGAGCAGTACTTC
>TRBV29-1|-|13|TRBJ2-5|TRBD2
CSAGTSFKETQYF
TGCAGCGCCGGGACTAGCTTCAAAGAGACCCAGTACTTC
>TRBV2|-|15|TRBJ2-2|TRBD1
CASSGQGLNTGELFF
TGTGCCAGCAGTGGACAGGGGTTGAACACCGGGGAGCTGTTTTTT
>TRBV29-1|-|13|TRBJ2-3|-
CSAPPAGADTQYF
TGCAGCGCCCCCCCGGCGGGGGCCGATACGCAGTATTTT
>TRBV7-9|once|11|TRBJ1-1|-
CASSLNTEAFF
TGTGCCAGCAGCCTTAACACTGAAGCTTTCTTT
>TRBV29-1|-|11|TRBJ1-1|TRBD1
CSADRVNEAFF
TGCAGCGCGGACAGGGTAAATGAAGCTTTCTTT
>TRBV5-1|-|16|TRBJ1-1|-
CASSRLEAGKGTEAFF
TGCGCCAGCAGCCGACTGGAGGCGGGAAAGGGGACTGAAGCTTTCTTT
>TRBV6-5|-|11|TRBJ2-5|-
CASSLSETQYF
TGTGCCAGCAGTTTATCAGAGACCCAGTACTTC
>TRBV9|-|13|TRBJ1-1|TRBD1
CASSVRVQGEAFF
TGTGCCAGCAGCGTCCGGGTACAGGGGGAGGCTTTCTTT
>TRBV7-3|-|13|TRBJ2-1|-
CASSLRFSDEQFF
TGTGCCAGCAGCTTAAGATTCAGCGATGAGCAGTTCTTC
>TRBV29-1|-|14|TRBJ2-1|TRBD1
CSVVPGTVYNEQFF
TGCAGCGTCGTCCCCGGGACAGTATACAATGAGCAGTTCTTC
>TRBV7-9|-|15|TRBJ2-1|TRBD2
CASSLGLADRDEQFF
TGTGCCAGCAGCCTGGGACTAGCGGACCGGGATGAGCAGTTCTTC
>TRBV18|-|14|TRBJ1-1|-
CASSPPPSATEAFF
TGTGCCAGCTCACCTCCTCCGAGTGCCACTGAAGCTTTCTTT
>TRBV6-5|once|14|TRBJ1-6|TRBD1
CASSRGQGHSPLHF
TGTGCCAGCAGTAGGGGACAGGGACATTCACCCCTCCACTTT
>TRBV4-1|-|16|TRBJ2-1|TRBD2
CASTKAGAPVYNEQFF
TGCGCCAGCACGAAAGCGGGAGCACCCGTCTACAATGAGCAGTTCTTC